This T cell receptor (beta chain) was sequenced during a study of T cell changes during pregnancy in multiple sclerosis. This clone occurred once. Trimming stripped 2 bases from V and 2 bases from J, with 9 bases between. CDR3 length equals 14 residues. Looked up from germline, CDR1 is SNHLY and CDR2 is FYNNEI. Sequencing used immunoSEQ multiplex PCR; TCRdb keeps in-frame clones, though not all of them. The profile shows approximately 87,000 clones, around nine tenths of them singletons. The sequence came from a female donor with multiple sclerosis, enrolled in a pregnancy study. The starting material was CD4+ T cells from peripheral blood mononuclear cells, obtained in the second trimester of pregnancy. The chain employs TRBV2 and TRBJ2-5; D is undetermined. For the CDR3, the DNA is TGTGCCAGCAGTGAATCGGTCGGGCAAGAGACCCAGTACTTC. Its protein product is CASSESVGQETQYF.